The 16 T cell receptor beta chains reported below all come from one sample, sequenced in a study of blood T cell repertoires in COVID-19. Assay: immunoSEQ multiplex PCR; the TCRdb copy retains only in-frame clones and omits some. The sample has 180,000 or so clones, over 65% seen once. The sample taken for sequencing was peripheral blood. The receptors derive from an older person with COVID-19, enrolled during active disease.

V is TRBV30 and J is TRBJ1-5; a weak D match, TRBD1 (5 bases). CDR1 GTSNPN and CDR2 SVGIG come from the germline V gene (reference sequence). Trimming left V 3 bases short and J 5 bases short, with 14 bases between. This CDR3 is built from 14 residues. The CDR3 DNA reads as TGTGCCTGGAGACAGGACGCCCCGGATCAGCCCCAGCATTTT. Its protein is CAWRQDAPDQPQHF.

The rearrangement links TRBV9 to TRBJ2-3; 10 bases are a match to TRBD2. Germline V gives CDR1 SGDLS, CDR2 YYNGEE. The CDR3 runs 17 residues. V was pared by 4 bases and J by 2 bases, with 10 bases of the junction left unmatched. CDR3 nucleotides: TGTGCCAGCAGCCCCCGGTTAGCGGGGGGATTCACAGATACGCAGTATTTT. It translates to CASSPRLAGGFTDTQYF.

The rearrangement links TRBV27 to TRBJ2-3; 15 nucleotides agree with TRBD2. After removal of 2 bases from V and 2 bases from J, the junction contained 8 bases not matched to a gene. CDR1 is MNHEY, CDR2 SMNVEV, per germline (reference sequence). The length of the CDR3 is 19 residues. The CDR3 loop is CASSLGLAGGTWFTDTQYF. CDR3 nucleotide sequence: TGTGCCAGCAGTTTAGGACTAGCGGGGGGGACCTGGTTCACAGATACGCAGTATTTT.

This chain joins TRBV7-2 and TRBJ2-2; 9 nucleotides line up with TRBD2. Losses at the gene ends were 2 bases for V and 6 bases for J; bases not matched to a gene: 10. The CDR3 is 17 amino acids. Germline assignment: CDR1 SGHTA and CDR2 FQGNSA. The CDR3 loop is CASSLRAGGSIAGELFF. For the CDR3, the DNA is TGTGCCAGCAGCTTAAGAGCGGGGGGTTCTATAGCCGGGGAGCTGTTTTTT. Filled out from reference TRBV7-2 and TRBJ2-2, the complete variable domain reads GAGVSQSPSNKVTEKGKDVELRCDPISGHTALYWYRQSLGQGLEFLIYFQGNSAPDKSGLPSDRFSAERTGGSVSTLTIQRTQQEDSAVYLCASSLRAGGSIAGELFFGEGSRLTVL.

This chain joins TRBV11-2 and TRBJ1-5, with TRBD1 matching 7 bases. Germline V gene data show CDR1 as SGHAT and CDR2 as FQNNGV. The trim removed 2 bases at V and 1 base at J, leaving 11 bases unmatched. CDR3 size: 18 residues. CDR3 in amino acids: CASSLRGLGTESNQPQHF. CDR3 coding DNA: TGTGCCAGCAGCTTAAGGGGCTTGGGGACAGAGAGCAATCAGCCCCAGCATTTT.

V is TRBV6-2 or TRBV6-3 and J is TRBJ1-5, with 7 bases fitting TRBD1. The CDR3 totals 18 residues. With 4 bases clipped from V and 0 bases from J, the junction kept 12 bases outside the gene matches. Germline V gene data show CDR1 as MNHEY and CDR2 as SVGEGT. The CDR3 sequence: CASSWPGTVTYSNQPQHF. The CDR3 DNA follows: TGTGCCAGCAGTTGGCCCGGGACAGTGACGTATAGCAATCAGCCCCAGCATTTT.

This clone turned up a few times. The chain has TRBV5-5 and TRBJ1-5; perhaps TRBD1 as D (5 bases). Trimming removed 1 base from V and 4 bases from J, with 12 bases in between. CDR3 length: 15 residues. Germline CDR1 SGHKS, CDR2 YYEKEE (reference sequence). CDR3 loop: CASSLTGEGNQPQHF. CDR3 DNA: TGTGCCAGCAGCTTGACGGGGGAGGGAAATCAGCCCCAGCATTTT.

The chain links TRBV28 to TRBJ1-1; 10 bases fit TRBD1. Germline CDR1 and CDR2: MDHEN and SYDVKM. The CDR3 extends over 15 amino acids. V shed 6 bases, J shed 5 bases, and the junction held 9 bases outside the gene matches. The CDR3 protein is CASRVRWTGGTEAFF. CDR3 nucleotide sequence: TGTGCCAGCAGAGTCCGGTGGACAGGGGGAACTGAAGCTTTCTTT.

J is TRBJ1-5 and V is TRBV28, with D hard to call. Germline V gene sequence: CDR1 MDHEN, CDR2 SYDVKM. The CDR3 covers 15 residues. Trimming stripped 3 bases from V and 4 bases from J, with 13 bases between. The CDR3 DNA sequence: TGTGCCAGCAGTTTGGGCGATTTAGGAAATCAGCCCCAGCATTTT. Translated: CASSLGDLGNQPQHF.

The rearrangement joins TRBV24-1 to TRBJ2-3, with D possibly matching TRBD2 (5 bases). Trimming left V 5 bases short and J 3 bases short, with 5 bases between. Germline V gives CDR1 KGHDR, CDR2 SFDVKD. The CDR3 loop spans 12 amino acids. The CDR3 spells CATSGGTDTQYF. DNA for the CDR3: TGTGCCACCAGTGGAGGGACAGATACGCAGTATTTT.

The J gene is TRBJ2-1, the V gene TRBV11-2, with 10 nucleotides matching TRBD2. Germline V gene lookup returns CDR1 SGHAT and CDR2 FQNNGV. V was pared by 5 bases and J by 2 bases, with 3 bases of the junction left unmatched. CDR3 length equals 15 residues. CDR3 amino acids: CASSQSGGAYNEQFF. The CDR3 DNA sequence: TGTGCCAGCAGCCAAAGCGGGGGGGCCTACAATGAGCAGTTCTTC.

The count of this clone is one. The V gene is TRBV6-2 or TRBV6-3, the J gene TRBJ1-1; tentatively, D is TRBD1 (6 bases). CDR3 length: 16 residues. Trimming stripped 5 bases from V and 4 bases from J, with 20 bases between. Germline V gives CDR1 MNHEY, CDR2 SVGEGT. The CDR3, as DNA: TGTGCCAGCAGTAGACTCCACAGGGATCGGCGCACTGAAGCTTTCTTT. Translation gives CASSRLHRDRRTEAFF.

V and J are TRBV19 and TRBJ1-6, with a tentative D call TRBD1 (6 bases). CDR3 length: 14 amino acids. Germline CDR1 LNHDA, CDR2 SQIVND (reference sequence). With 6 bases removed from V and 14 bases from J, the gap between germline ends came to 20 bases. The CDR3 protein is CASRQGHPLSALHF. The CDR3 DNA reads as TGTGCCAGTAGACAGGGACACCCGCTATCAGCCCTCCACTTT.

The chain employs TRBV9 and TRBJ2-2; 8 bases are shared with TRBD1. Germline V gene sequence: CDR1 SGDLS, CDR2 YYNGEE. This CDR3 has 15 amino acids. After removal of 3 bases from V and 7 bases from J, the junction contained 8 bases not matched to a gene. This chain's CDR3 is CASSAGGPKVGELFF. CDR3 DNA sequence: TGTGCCAGCAGCGCAGGGGGCCCGAAAGTCGGGGAGCTGTTTTTT.

V is TRBV9 and J is TRBJ2-5; 10 positions agree with TRBD2. Germline loops: CDR1 SGDLS, CDR2 YYNGEE. This CDR3 region has 16 residues. Trimming cost V 2 bases and J 2 bases; bases outside gene matches: 6. The CDR3 sequence is CASSVTSGGEQETQYF. The CDR3 region has the DNA TGTGCCAGCAGCGTGACGAGCGGGGGGGAACAAGAGACCCAGTACTTC.

This chain connects TRBV5-5 to TRBJ1-5; D is perhaps TRBD1 (6 bases). This CDR3 is built from 16 residues. CDR1 SGHKS and CDR2 YYEKEE come from the germline V gene (reference sequence). Trimming shortened V by 3 bases and J by 4 bases, and 17 bases separated the two germline ends. This CDR3 reads CASSSRGGGVNQPQHF. CDR3 nucleotide sequence: TGTGCCAGCAGCTCCCGGGGAGGGGGGGTAAATCAGCCCCAGCATTTT.